Below, one TCR beta chain is given with its context. Its target is unknown. Between the trimmed V and J ends, which lost 5 bases and 4 bases, there was a span of 17 bases. Germline V CDR1 and CDR2: SGHVS, FNYEAQ. This CDR3 has 16 residues. This specimen belongs to a study of CD8+ T cells in alopecia areata. About the research overall: Treated patients were dosed with oral tofacitinib, taking 5 to 10 mg twice daily.

Extracted from the samples, RNA was reverse transcribed into cDNA to serve as the sequencing template. TCRdb's table, derived via immunoSEQ multiplex PCR, lists solely in-frame clones and lacks some. The sample shows under 75,000 clones, about half of them seen only once. Researchers took lesional scalp punch biopsies and peripheral blood from people who were alopecia areata patients. The researchers isolated CD4+ and CD8+ T cells from PBMCs by sorting. The study, taken as a whole, reports: Normal skin's resident alphabeta T cells are also sequenced in scalp samples.

The receptor comes from a human donor with alopecia areata. This specimen was CD8+ T cells sorted from blood, taken at week 0. The chain carries TRBV7-6 and TRBJ1-4; D not certain. The CDR3 sequence is CASSPSAFGRNEKLFF. The CDR3 DNA reads TGTGCCAGCAGCCCTTCCGCATTCGGACGTAATGAAAAACTGTTTTTT.